This T cell receptor (beta chain) was sequenced in a study of spatial heterogeneity in lung cancer. Study context: In the raw reads, each unique TCR and UMI combination was present more than ten times on average.

Trimming stripped 0 bases from V and 10 bases from J, with 13 bases between. Germline V CDR1 and CDR2: MGHRA, YSYEKL. The CDR3 length is 14 residues. Time point of the sample: sample taken at primary tumor resection. The sequenced material consisted of unsorted whole RNA from tumor, nontumor lung or frozen PBMC. Individual TCR cDNA molecules each bore their own unique molecular identifier. TCRdb analysed the 5' RACE reads with MiXCR anew, one entry per CDR3 protein. The sample has 39,000 or so distinct CDR3 sequences, roughly 7.4% seen once. This clonotype was observed at least ten times. The specimen comprised PBMCs, sampled at surgery. The clonotype was recovered from a male donor with early-stage non-small cell lung cancer. The rearrangement links TRBV4-1 to TRBJ2-1, with D hard to call. The CDR3 coding sequence is TGCGCCAGCAGCCAAGACTCGACGGTGAGGGAGCAGTTCTTC. This translates into CASSQDSTVREQFF.